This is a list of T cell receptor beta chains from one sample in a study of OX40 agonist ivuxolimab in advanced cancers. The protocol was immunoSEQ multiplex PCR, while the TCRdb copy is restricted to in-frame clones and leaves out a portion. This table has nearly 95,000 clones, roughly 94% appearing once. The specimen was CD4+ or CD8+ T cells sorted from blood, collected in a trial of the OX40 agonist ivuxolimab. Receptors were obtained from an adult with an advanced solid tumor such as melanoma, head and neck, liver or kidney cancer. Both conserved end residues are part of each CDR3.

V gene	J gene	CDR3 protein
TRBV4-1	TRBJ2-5	CASSRTPSMETQYF
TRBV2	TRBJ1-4	CASSEGDRYSNEKLFF
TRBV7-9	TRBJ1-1	CASGQGRGDTEAFF
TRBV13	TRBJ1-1	CASSGPSVAFF
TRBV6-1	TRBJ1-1	CASSEGWGGWTEAFF
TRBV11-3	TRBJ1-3	CASSSPEGEGNTIYF
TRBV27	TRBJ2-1	CASREQGAVSYNEQFF
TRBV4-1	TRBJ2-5	CASSQVKTGAETQYF
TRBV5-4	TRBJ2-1	CASSLVGAGNEQFF
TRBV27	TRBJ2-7	CASIGQGSYEQYF
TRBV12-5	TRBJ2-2	CASGWGTANTGELFF
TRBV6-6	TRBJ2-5	CASSYEGTGETQYF
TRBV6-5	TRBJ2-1	CASSPLADHNEQFF
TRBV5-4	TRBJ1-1	CASSLVTRSTEAFF
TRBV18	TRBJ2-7	CASSPPDSYEQYF
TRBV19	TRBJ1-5	CASSIYDGARQPQHF
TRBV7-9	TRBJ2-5	CASKGQGLRQETQYF
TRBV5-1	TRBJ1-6	CASSDRGLGSPLHF
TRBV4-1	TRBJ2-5	CASSQIQGAPQETQYF
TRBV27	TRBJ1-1	CASSFIPWTPATEAFF
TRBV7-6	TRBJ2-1	CASSYLIGLVRTAYNEQFF
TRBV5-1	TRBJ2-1	CASSLVTSSYNEQFF
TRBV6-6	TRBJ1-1	CASSFDRGQYTEAFF
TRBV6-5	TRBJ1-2	CASSPSGQFLYGYTF
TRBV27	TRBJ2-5	CASSPAPGVWQETQYF
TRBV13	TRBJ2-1	CASSRGSYNEQFF
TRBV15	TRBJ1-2	CATSSPGAHGYTF
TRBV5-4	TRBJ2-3	CASSRDSTDTQYF
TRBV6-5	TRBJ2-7	CASSQGLAGSYEQYF
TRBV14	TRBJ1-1	CASSQYTGTGVTEAFF
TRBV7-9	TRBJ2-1	CASSTRGGAGNEQFF
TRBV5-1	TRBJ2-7	CASSPYVGRAHEQYF
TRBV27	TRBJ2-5	CASSSIAGGLSQTQYF
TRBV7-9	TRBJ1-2	CASSVYSGLEGGYTF
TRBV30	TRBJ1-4	CAWSPPRTQGPNEKLFF
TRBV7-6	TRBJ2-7	CASSLAASDSYEQYF
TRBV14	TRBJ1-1	CASSQDPTVEAFF
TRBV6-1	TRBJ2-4	CASSGGEGARKTIQYF
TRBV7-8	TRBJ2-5	CASSSSRAGRRETQYF
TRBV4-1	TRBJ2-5	CASSQSNSKETQYF
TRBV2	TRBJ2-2	CASTVTGIGELFF
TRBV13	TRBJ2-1	CASSSEYNEQFF
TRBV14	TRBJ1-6	CASSQGGVANSPLHF
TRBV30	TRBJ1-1	CAWSVGWGTEAFF
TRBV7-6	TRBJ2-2	CASSLAPTGELFF
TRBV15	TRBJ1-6	CATSRDVVSPLHF
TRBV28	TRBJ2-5	CASSYRPRGLRGETQYF
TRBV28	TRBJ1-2	CASSPVWDNYGYTF
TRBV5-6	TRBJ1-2	CASSTGSANYGYTF
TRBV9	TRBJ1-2	CASSVSWQACFWAYYGYTF
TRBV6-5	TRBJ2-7	CASGTPGNEQYF
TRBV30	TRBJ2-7	CAWSVHPRLAPYEQYF
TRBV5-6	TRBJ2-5	CASSLRGTRETQYF
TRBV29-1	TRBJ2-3	CSVEARPVTSTDTQYF
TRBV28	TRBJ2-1	CASSFEGGGADEQFF
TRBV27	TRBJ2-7	CASTFSLGSDEQYF
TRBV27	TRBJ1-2	CASSLGASYGYTF
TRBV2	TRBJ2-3	CASWYSIDTQYF
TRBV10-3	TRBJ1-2	CAISERAVADYLNYGYTF
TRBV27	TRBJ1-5	CASRSGLINQPQHF